These 13 T cell receptor beta chains originate from one sample sequenced in a study of cytomegalovirus exposure and HLA in healthy donors. PCR employed 60 Vbeta and 13 Jbeta primers. Some clones are missing from TCRdb's copy, which holds only in-frame ones; the method was immunoSEQ multiplex PCR. Of around 150,000 clones in the sample, roughly 77% were seen once. The specimen sequenced was PBMCs. These receptor sequences come from a man between 45 and 60 years old in good health and CMV-seropositive.

The chain combines TRBV27 with TRBJ1-2; the match to TRBD1 covers 8 bases. V trimming: 5 bases; J trimming: 5 bases; junction bases outside the gene matches: 10. The CDR3 consists of 15 residues. The germline V gene has CDR1 MNHEY and CDR2 SMNVEV (reference sequence). The CDR3 spells CASSGQTGAVYGYTF. CDR3 in DNA: TGTGCCAGCAGTGGGCAGACAGGGGCTGTTTATGGCTACACCTTC.

This rearrangement joins TRBV11-2 to TRBJ2-7, with TRBD2 matching 7 bases. V was pared by 1 base and J by 4 bases, with 4 bases of the junction left unmatched. The CDR3 loop spans 14 amino acids. Germline V gene sequence: CDR1 SGHAT, CDR2 FQNNGV. The CDR3 region has the DNA TGTGCCAGCAGCTTAGCATCGGGGGGTTACGAGCAGTACTTC. This encodes CASSLASGGYEQYF.

The chain joins TRBV6-5 to TRBJ2-7; perhaps TRBD2 as D (7 bases). The V end lost 5 bases, the J end lost 8 bases, and 22 bases lay between the germline ends. From germline, CDR1 is MNHEY and CDR2 SVGAGI. The CDR3 extends over 15 amino acids. The CDR3 here is CASSGGGAKGGQQYF. As DNA, the CDR3 is TGTGCCAGCAGTGGGGGGGGAGCTAAAGGGGGGCAGCAGTACTTC.

This clone was found a few times. In nucleotides, the CDR3 is TGTGCCAGCAGCTTAGCTGGGTGGACAGTAGGCTCGAGGTCCTACGAGCAGTACTTC. Translated: CASSLAGWTVGSRSYEQYF. The V call is TRBV7-9, the J call TRBJ2-7, with D maybe TRBD1 (6 bases). Germline values: CDR1 SEHNR, CDR2 FQNEAQ (reference sequence). This CDR3 has 19 residues. Trimming stripped 0 bases from V and 1 base from J, with 22 bases between.

This clone was found once. The chain couples TRBV6-5 to TRBJ2-3; D not certain. The germline V and J ends were trimmed by 6 bases and 4 bases, with 5 bases remaining between them. CDR3 length: 11 residues. The germline V gene encodes CDR1 MNHEY and CDR2 SVGAGI. CDR3 in DNA: TGTGCCAGCAGACGGGCAGATACGCAGTATTTT. Residues: CASRRADTQYF.

This clone has just a few counts. The chain couples TRBV6-6 to TRBJ1-5, with 9 bases that match TRBD1. With V trimmed by 5 bases and J by 7 bases, 12 bases remained unmatched. Germline V gene lookup returns CDR1 MNHNY and CDR2 SVGAGI (reference sequence). CDR3 length: 16 residues. The CDR3 DNA follows: TGTGCCAGCAGTCCCATGGGGACAGGGTCCAAACAGCCCCAGCATTTT. Translating it yields CASSPMGTGSKQPQHF.

This clone showed up just a few times. The V gene is TRBV10-3, the J gene TRBJ2-7, with D tentatively TRBD2 (5 bases). The CDR3 is 11 residues long. The germline V gene has CDR1 ENHRY and CDR2 SYGVKD. V shed 10 bases and J shed 7 bases, with 14 bases lying between them. The CDR3 DNA reads TGTGCCACCATGCGGGTGGGGGAGCAGTACTTC. Its protein product is CATMRVGEQYF.

J is TRBJ2-3 and V is TRBV9; tentatively, D is TRBD1 (6 bases). The V end was cut by 4 bases, the J end by 0 bases, with 15 bases between. Germline CDR1 and CDR2: SGDLS and YYNGEE. The CDR3 spans 16 residues. The CDR3 loop reads CASSIQGTLSTDTQYF. The CDR3 region has the DNA TGTGCCAGCAGCATACAGGGTACCCTTAGCACAGATACGCAGTATTTT.

The chain recombines TRBV13 with TRBJ2-5; maybe TRBD2 (7 bases). This CDR3 comprises 13 residues. Germline CDR1 reads PRHDT; CDR2 reads FYEKMQ (reference sequence). With 6 bases removed from V and 1 base from J, the gap between germline ends came to 9 bases. CDR3 protein: CASRRGAQETQYF. The CDR3 nucleotides are TGTGCCAGCAGACGGGGGGCCCAAGAGACCCAGTACTTC.

The chain employs TRBV27 and TRBJ2-3; 7 nucleotides agree with TRBD2. The germline V gene encodes CDR1 MNHEY and CDR2 SMNVEV (reference sequence). The CDR3 consists of 16 residues. The V and J ends lost 1 base and 4 bases, in that order; junction bases with no gene match: 8. In DNA, the CDR3 is TGTGCCAGCAGTTTATGGCGGGCCCGGGGGGCAGATACGCAGTATTTT. As protein: CASSLWRARGADTQYF.

The chain couples TRBV7-3 to TRBJ2-3, with a possible D match to TRBD2 (6 bases). This CDR3 region has 14 residues. Per the germline V gene, CDR1 is SGHTA and CDR2 is FQGTGA. V shed 5 bases and J shed 6 bases, with 15 bases lying between them. The CDR3 nucleotides read TGTGCCAGCAGCCTCGCGGGGTTTCGTGATACGCAGTATTTT. As protein: CASSLAGFRDTQYF.

This clone was seen only a few times. V usage is TRBV4-3 and J usage is TRBJ2-1; a possible D gene is TRBD2 (6 bases). The CDR3 is made up of 16 amino acids. V lost 4 bases and J 0 bases, leaving 13 bases between the germline ends. Germline CDR1 and CDR2: LGHNA and YSLEER. CDR3 sequence reads: CASSLGRDFSYNEQFF. The CDR3 DNA follows: TGCGCCAGCAGCCTAGGCCGGGACTTCTCCTACAATGAGCAGTTCTTC.

V and J are TRBV19 and TRBJ2-7; TRBD1 matches at 10 bases. The J segment lost 2 bases and the V segment lost 7 bases, leaving 11 bases of the junction unmatched. CDR3 length: 16 amino acids. Germline V gene data show CDR1 as LNHDA and CDR2 as SQIVND (reference sequence). This CDR3 is CASTPGGTGVPYEQYF. The CDR3 DNA reads TGTGCCAGTACCCCAGGGGGGACAGGGGTTCCCTACGAGCAGTACTTC.